Listed below are T cell receptor beta chains from one sample, sequenced in a study of early T cells in non-severe SARS-CoV-2 infection. TCRdb reanalysed the 5' RACE reads using MiXCR and keeps one entry per CDR3 protein. The table lists 60,000 to 90,000 distinct CDR3 sequences, around 16% of them singletons. Sequencing was carried out using whole blood. Receptor source: an adult who was a healthcare worker with PCR-confirmed SARS-CoV-2 infection or an uninfected control (not recorded which). CDR3s include the opening cysteine and the closing phenylalanine or tryptophan. A D gene is named only where the DNA matches it firmly. Part of the rows lack a size; the others show once, few, many or a class for expanded clones.

cdr3_nt: TGCAGTGCTAGCTTGGTCACAGCCCAGCCTTATTTT
cdr3_aa: CSASLVTAQPYF
d_call: .
clone_size: .
j_call: TRBJ1-4
v_call: TRBV20-1

cdr3_nt: TGCGCCAGCAGCTTGGACAGGGAGCACTACAATGAGCAGTTCTTC
cdr3_aa: CASSLDREHYNEQFF
d_call: .
clone_size: many
j_call: TRBJ2-1
v_call: TRBV5-1

cdr3_nt: TGTGCCAGCTCACCGGTGACAGGGGGGAACTACGAGCAGTACTTC
cdr3_aa: CASSPVTGGNYEQYF
d_call: TRBD1
clone_size: .
j_call: TRBJ2-7
v_call: TRBV18

cdr3_nt: TGTGCCAGCAGCTTTCACAGCGGTTTCTACAATGAGCAGTTCTTC
cdr3_aa: CASSFHSGFYNEQFF
d_call: .
clone_size: .
j_call: TRBJ2-1
v_call: TRBV11-2

cdr3_nt: TGCAGCGTGGACGGGACACCCTACTTGGATACGCAGTATTTT
cdr3_aa: CSVDGTPYLDTQYF
d_call: .
clone_size: .
j_call: TRBJ2-3
v_call: TRBV29-1

cdr3_nt: TGCAGCGTTGAAGACGCCCACCAGACCTACAATGAGCAGTTCTTC
cdr3_aa: CSVEDAHQTYNEQFF
d_call: .
clone_size: .
j_call: TRBJ2-1
v_call: TRBV29-1

cdr3_nt: TGTGCCAGCAGCGCGGACGGGTATAATTCACCCCTCCACTTT
cdr3_aa: CASSADGYNSPLHF
d_call: .
clone_size: .
j_call: TRBJ1-6
v_call: TRBV25-1

cdr3_nt: TGTGCCAGCAGCTTAAACCTAGGCACCGGGGAGCTGTTTTTT
cdr3_aa: CASSLNLGTGELFF
d_call: .
clone_size: .
j_call: TRBJ2-2
v_call: TRBV7-3

cdr3_nt: TGTGCCAGCAGCTTAGGGAATAACAATGAGCAGTTCTTC
cdr3_aa: CASSLGNNNEQFF
d_call: .
clone_size: .
j_call: TRBJ2-1
v_call: TRBV7-9

cdr3_nt: TGTGCTAGTACAAGACAGGGAGAGGAGGCCAAAAACATTCAGTACTTC
cdr3_aa: CASTRQGEEAKNIQYF
d_call: TRBD1
clone_size: .
j_call: TRBJ2-4
v_call: TRBV12-5

cdr3_nt: TGTGCCAGCACCACCAGAGAACACACCGGGGAGCTGTTTTTT
cdr3_aa: CASTTREHTGELFF
d_call: .
clone_size: few
j_call: TRBJ2-2
v_call: TRBV12-3/TRBV12-4

cdr3_nt: TGTGCCAGCAGCTTAGTACCCGTGGAGCAGTACTTC
cdr3_aa: CASSLVPVEQYF
d_call: .
clone_size: .
j_call: TRBJ2-7
v_call: TRBV11-3

cdr3_nt: TGCGCCAGCAGCTCAAGGGACGGAAGCTCCTACAATGAGCAGTTCTTC
cdr3_aa: CASSSRDGSSYNEQFF
d_call: .
clone_size: .
j_call: TRBJ2-1
v_call: TRBV5-1

cdr3_nt: TGTGCCAGCAGTTACTCAGGGGTTGCAACTAATGAAAAACTGTTTTTT
cdr3_aa: CASSYSGVATNEKLFF
d_call: .
clone_size: few
j_call: TRBJ1-4
v_call: TRBV6-5

cdr3_nt: TGTGCCAGCTCACCACTCGCGACAGGGGGAGACGAGCAGTACTTC
cdr3_aa: CASSPLATGGDEQYF
d_call: TRBD1
clone_size: .
j_call: TRBJ2-7
v_call: TRBV18

cdr3_nt: TGCGCCAGCAGCTTGGGGATAAGAGCCTACAATGAGCAGTTCTTC
cdr3_aa: CASSLGIRAYNEQFF
d_call: .
clone_size: few
j_call: TRBJ2-1
v_call: TRBV5-1

cdr3_nt: TGTGCCAGCAGCCAAGGGGGGAGGGCAGATACGCAGTATTTT
cdr3_aa: CASSQGGRADTQYF
d_call: TRBD2
clone_size: .
j_call: TRBJ2-3
v_call: TRBV4-2

cdr3_nt: TGTGCCAGCAGCAAGGTAGCGGGAGATGTCCTCGGGGAGCTGTTTTTT
cdr3_aa: CASSKVAGDVLGELFF
d_call: TRBD2
clone_size: few
j_call: TRBJ2-2
v_call: TRBV6-6

cdr3_nt: TGTGCCAGCAGCCTCGGACTAGCGGGTTCTTCCAATGAGCAGTTCTTC
cdr3_aa: CASSLGLAGSSNEQFF
d_call: TRBD2
clone_size: many
j_call: TRBJ2-1
v_call: TRBV3-1

cdr3_nt: TGCAGCGTTTTTGAGGGCGAGCAGTACTTC
cdr3_aa: CSVFEGEQYF
d_call: .
clone_size: .
j_call: TRBJ2-7
v_call: TRBV29-1